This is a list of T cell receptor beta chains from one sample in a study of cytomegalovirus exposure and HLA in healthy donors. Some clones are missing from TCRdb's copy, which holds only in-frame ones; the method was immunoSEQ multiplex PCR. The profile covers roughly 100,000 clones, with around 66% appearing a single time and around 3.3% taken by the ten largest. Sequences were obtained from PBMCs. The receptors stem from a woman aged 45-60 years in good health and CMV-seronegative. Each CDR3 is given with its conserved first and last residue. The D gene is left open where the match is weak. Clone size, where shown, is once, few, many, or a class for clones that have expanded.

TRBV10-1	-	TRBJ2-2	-	CASSVLSGAVETGELFF	TGCGCCAGCAGTGTATTGTCAGGGGCGGTGGAGACCGGGGAGCTGTTTTTT
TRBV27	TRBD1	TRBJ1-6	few	CASRGTENSPLHF	TGTGCCAGCAGGGGGACAGAGAATTCACCCCTCCACTTT
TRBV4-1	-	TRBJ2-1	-	CASSQESRSYNEQFF	TGCGCCAGCAGCCAAGAGTCCCGCTCCTACAATGAGCAGTTCTTC
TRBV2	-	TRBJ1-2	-	CASSDGANYGYTF	TGTGCCAGCAGCGACGGAGCTAACTATGGCTACACCTTC
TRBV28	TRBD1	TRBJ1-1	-	CASGQAYTEAFF	TGTGCCAGCGGACAGGCGTACACTGAAGCTTTCTTT
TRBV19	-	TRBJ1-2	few	CASSMFIDPNYGYTF	TGTGCCAGTAGTATGTTCATAGATCCTAACTATGGCTACACCTTC
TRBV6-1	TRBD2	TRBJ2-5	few	CASDLAEETQYF	TGTGCCAGCGATCTAGCGGAAGAGACCCAGTACTTC
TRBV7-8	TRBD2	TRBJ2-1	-	CASSLRRGTYNEQFF	TGTGCCAGCAGCTTACGGCGGGGGACCTACAATGAGCAGTTCTTC
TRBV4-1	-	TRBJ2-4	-	CASSPSKLTGRAKNIQYF	TGCGCCAGCAGCCCCTCCAAATTAACCGGGAGAGCCAAAAACATTCAGTACTTC
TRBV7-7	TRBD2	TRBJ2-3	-	CASSLAGGPTDTQYF	TGTGCCAGCAGTCTAGCGGGAGGGCCAACAGATACGCAGTATTTT
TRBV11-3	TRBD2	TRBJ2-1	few	CASSSVTSGIYNEQFF	TGTGCCAGCAGCTCTGTGACTAGCGGTATATACAATGAGCAGTTCTTC
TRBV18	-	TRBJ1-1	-	CASSLRVQGNTEAFF	TGTGCCAGCTCACTACGGGTCCAGGGGAACACTGAAGCTTTCTTT
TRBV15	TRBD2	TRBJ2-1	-	CATSREGLAPNEQFF	TGTGCCACCAGCAGAGAGGGACTAGCCCCCAATGAGCAGTTCTTC
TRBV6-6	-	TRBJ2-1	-	CASSSREDEQFF	TGTGCCAGCAGTTCCCGCGAGGATGAGCAGTTCTTC
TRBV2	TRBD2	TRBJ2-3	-	CASSARAGVTDTQYF	TGTGCCAGCAGTGCAAGAGCGGGAGTCACAGATACGCAGTATTTT
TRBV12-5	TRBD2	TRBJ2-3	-	CASGLVRSGGGYPTDTQYF	TGTGCTAGTGGTTTGGTACGGTCGGGAGGGGGTTATCCGACAGATACGCAGTATTTT
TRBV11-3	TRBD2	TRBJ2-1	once	CASRGETSGRAYSNEQFF	TGTGCCAGCAGGGGCGAGACTAGCGGGAGGGCCTATTCCAATGAGCAGTTCTTC
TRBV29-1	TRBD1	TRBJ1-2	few	CSVLRGTGDGYTF	TGCAGCGTCCTAAGGGGGACAGGGGATGGCTACACCTTC
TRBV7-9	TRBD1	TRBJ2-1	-	CASSLRQGLNNEQFF	TGTGCCAGCAGCTTACGACAGGGCCTTAACAATGAGCAGTTCTTC
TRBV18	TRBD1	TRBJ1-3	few	CASLRGLGNTIYF	TGTGCCAGCTTGAGGGGGCTTGGAAACACCATATATTTT
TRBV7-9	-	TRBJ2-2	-	CASSQPGRGLNTGELFF	TGTGCCAGCAGCCAACCCGGGCGGGGATTAAACACCGGGGAGCTGTTTTTT
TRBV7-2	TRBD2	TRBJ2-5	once	CASLRAGRETQYF	TGTGCCAGCCTACGAGCGGGACGGGAGACCCAGTACTTC
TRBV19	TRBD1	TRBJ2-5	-	CASRDRGRETQYF	TGTGCCAGTAGGGACAGGGGTAGGGAGACCCAGTACTTC
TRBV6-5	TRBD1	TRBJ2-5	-	CASSYGGQGRETQYF	TGTGCCAGCAGTTACGGGGGACAGGGCAGGGAGACCCAGTACTTC
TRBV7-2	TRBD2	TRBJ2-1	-	CASSLIGRGGYNEQFF	TGTGCCAGCAGCTTAATAGGCCGGGGGGGTTACAATGAGCAGTTCTTC
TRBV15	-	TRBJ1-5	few	CATSREATQPQHF	TGTGCCACCAGCAGAGAAGCGACGCAGCCCCAGCATTTT
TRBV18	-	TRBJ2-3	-	CASSPLQEGNTDTQYF	TGTGCCAGCTCACCACTACAGGAGGGGAACACAGATACGCAGTATTTT
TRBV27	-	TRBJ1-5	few	CASSLLDSGQPQHF	TGTGCCAGCAGTTTATTGGACAGCGGCCAGCCCCAGCATTTT
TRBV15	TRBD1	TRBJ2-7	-	CATSRDVTGAREQYF	TGTGCCACCAGCAGAGATGTTACAGGGGCGCGCGAGCAGTACTTC
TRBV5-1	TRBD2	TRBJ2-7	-	CASSLVAGEREQYF	TGCGCCAGCAGCTTGGTAGCGGGGGAGAGGGAGCAGTACTTC
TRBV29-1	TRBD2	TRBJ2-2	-	CSVGGTSASTGELFF	TGCAGCGTTGGGGGGACTAGCGCTAGCACCGGGGAGCTGTTTTTT
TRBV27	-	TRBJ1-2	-	CASSLTGRGGYTF	TGTGCCAGCAGTTTAACAGGGCGGGGGGGCTACACCTTC
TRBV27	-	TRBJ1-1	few	CASRIRAQNTEAFF	TGTGCCAGCAGAATCAGGGCTCAGAACACTGAAGCTTTCTTT